This T cell receptor (beta chain) appears in the sequencing data of a study of T cell responses to AZD1222 COVID-19 vaccine. Worth noting for this clone: Its antigen is not known.

V was clipped by 11 bases and J by 8 bases, with 18 bases between them. The CDR3 runs 12 residues. Germline lookup yields CDR1 LNHDA and CDR2 SQIVND (reference sequence). The table came from immunoSEQ multiplex PCR; TCRdb's copy has only in-frame clones and leaves some out. There are 130,000 or so clones in the sample; less than 95% occur only once, and approximately 5.9% lies in the top ten. Study results and caveats: At 160-218 and 743-854, vaccine-associated CD4 TCRs were dominant, and they spanned spike.

Sequencing used peripheral blood, obtained on day 0 of AZD1222 vaccination. The gene calls are TRBV19 and TRBJ1-2; D may be TRBD1 (5 bases). The TCR comes from an adult in good health. CDR3 amino acids: CASLGREGGYTF. The CDR3 nucleotides read TGTGCCTCCCTGGGCCGCGAGGGGGGCTACACCTTC. The entire variable domain, with the rest obtained from reference TRBV19 and TRBJ1-2, is as follows: DGGITQSPKYLFRKEGQNVTLSCEQNLNHDAMYWYRQDPGQGLRLIYYSQIVNDFQKGDIAEGYSVSREKKESFPLTVTSAQKNPTAFYLCASLGREGGYTFGSGTRLTVV.